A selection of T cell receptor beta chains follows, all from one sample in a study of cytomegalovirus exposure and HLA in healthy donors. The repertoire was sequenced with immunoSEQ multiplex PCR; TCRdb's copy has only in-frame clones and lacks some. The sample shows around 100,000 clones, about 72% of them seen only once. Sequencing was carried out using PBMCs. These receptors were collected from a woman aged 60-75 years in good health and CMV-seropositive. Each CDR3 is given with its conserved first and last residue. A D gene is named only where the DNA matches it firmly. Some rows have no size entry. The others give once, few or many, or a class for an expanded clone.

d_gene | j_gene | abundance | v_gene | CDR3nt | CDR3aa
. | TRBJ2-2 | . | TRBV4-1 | TGCGCCAGCAGCCAAGTACCCCGGAGCGGGGAGCTGTTTTTT | CASSQVPRSGELFF
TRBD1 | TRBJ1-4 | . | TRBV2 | TGTGCCAGCAGCGCTGGCAGGGGGCCTGAAAAACTGTTTTTT | CASSAGRGPEKLFF
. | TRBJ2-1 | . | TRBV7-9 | TGTGCCAGCAGCTTCCGAGGGCGCAATGAGCAGTTCTTC | CASSFRGRNEQFF
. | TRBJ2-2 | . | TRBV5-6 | TGTGCCAGCAACAAATACGGGGAGCTGTTTTTT | CASNKYGELFF
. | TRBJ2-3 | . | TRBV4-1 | TGCGCCAGCAGCCAAGCGCAGTTTAGCAGCACAGATACGCAGTATTTT | CASSQAQFSSTDTQYF
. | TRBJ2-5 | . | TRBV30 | TGTGCCAAACAGGGGAGGAGAGAGACCCAGTACTTC | CAKQGRRETQYF
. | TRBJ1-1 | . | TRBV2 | TGTGCCAGCAGCTCAGCGGGAAACATGAACACTGAAGCTTTCTTT | CASSSAGNMNTEAFF
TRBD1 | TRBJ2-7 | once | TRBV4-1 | TGCGCCAGCAGCCAAGCGGGGACAGTGTCTTACGAGCAGTACTTC | CASSQAGTVSYEQYF
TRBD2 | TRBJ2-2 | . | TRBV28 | TGTGCCAGCAGTTTAATCAGCGGGGAAAGCTACGCCGGGGAGCTGTTTTTT | CASSLISGESYAGELFF
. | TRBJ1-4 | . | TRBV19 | TGTGCCAGTAGTATGGCGGCAGGGTTTAATGAAAAACTGTTTTTT | CASSMAAGFNEKLFF
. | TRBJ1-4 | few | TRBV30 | TGTGCCTGGAGGAGGGGGTCAAAACTGTTTTTT | CAWRRGSKLFF
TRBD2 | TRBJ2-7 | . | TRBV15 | TGTGCCACCAGCAGAGCTAGCGGGGCCTACGAGCAGTACTTC | CATSRASGAYEQYF
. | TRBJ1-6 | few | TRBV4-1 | TGCGCCAGCAGCCAAGATCATAGGAGGCTCAATTCACCCCTCCACTTT | CASSQDHRRLNSPLHF
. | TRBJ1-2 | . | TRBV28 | TGTGCCAGCAGTTGGGACACCGAAAGCTATGGCTACACCTTC | CASSWDTESYGYTF
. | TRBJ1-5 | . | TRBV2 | TGTGCCAGCAGTGAAGCGCGCAGGCGTGATCAGCCCCAGCATTTT | CASSEARRRDQPQHF
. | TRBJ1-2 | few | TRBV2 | TGTGCCAGCACCGAAACCAGGGTCACTAACTATGGCTACACCTTC | CASTETRVTNYGYTF
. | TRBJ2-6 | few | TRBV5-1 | TGCGCCAGCAGCCTTACAGGGTTGGGGGCCAACGTCCTGACTTTC | CASSLTGLGANVLTF
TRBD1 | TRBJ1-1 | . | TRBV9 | TGTGCCAGCAGCCCCCGACAGGGAACGAACACTGAAGCTTTCTTT | CASSPRQGTNTEAFF
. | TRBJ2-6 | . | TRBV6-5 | TGTGCCAGCAGTTACCCCACAGGCTCTGGGGCCAACGTCCTGACTTTC | CASSYPTGSGANVLTF
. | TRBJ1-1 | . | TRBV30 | TGTGCCTGGAGGGGGGCAGGGTTGGGGACTGAAGCTTTCTTT | CAWRGAGLGTEAFF
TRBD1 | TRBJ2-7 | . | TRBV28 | TGTGCCAGCCAGGGGGCAGGGGGCTACGAGCAGTACTTC | CASQGAGGYEQYF
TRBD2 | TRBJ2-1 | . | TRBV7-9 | TGTGCCAGCAGCCCTGGACTAGCGGTCTACAATGAGCAGTTCTTC | CASSPGLAVYNEQFF
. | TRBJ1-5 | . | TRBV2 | TGTGCCAGCAGTGAGTTGGCCATTGGGGAGGAGCCCCAGCATTTT | CASSELAIGEEPQHF
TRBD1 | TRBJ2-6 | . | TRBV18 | TGTGCCAGCTCACGTGCCGTCCCGGGACAGGGCTCTGGGGCCAACGTCCTGACTTTC | CASSRAVPGQGSGANVLTF
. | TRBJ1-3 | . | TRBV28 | TGTGCCACCCACCTTTCGGGGGCTGGAAACACCATATATTTT | CATHLSGAGNTIYF
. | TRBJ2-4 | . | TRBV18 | TGTGCCAGCTCACCCACGGGACTGGCAAAAAACATTCAGTACTTC | CASSPTGLAKNIQYF
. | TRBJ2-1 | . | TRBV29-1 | TGCAGCGTTGAAGAATTCACACACAATGAGCAGTTCTTC | CSVEEFTHNEQFF
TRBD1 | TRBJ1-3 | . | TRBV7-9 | TGTGCCAGCAGGACCGGGACAGGGATTTCTGGAAACACCATATATTTT | CASRTGTGISGNTIYF
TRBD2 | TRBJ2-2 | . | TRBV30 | TGTGCCTGGAGTGCTCGGACTAGCGGGAGGGCCGTTCCTGGGGTCGGGGAGCTGTTTTTT | CAWSARTSGRAVPGVGELFF
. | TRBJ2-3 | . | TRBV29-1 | TGTAGCGTCGAATGGACTTTCGGTCATACGCAGTATTTT | CSVEWTFGHTQYF
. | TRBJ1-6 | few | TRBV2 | TGTGCCAGCAGTGAAGGGGGGGGGCTCAATCATTCACCCCTCCACTTT | CASSEGGGLNHSPLHF
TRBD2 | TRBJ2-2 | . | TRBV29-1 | TGCAGCGCATCAAGCTTGGGGGGGGGTGTGAACACCGGGGAGCTGTTTTTT | CSASSLGGGVNTGELFF
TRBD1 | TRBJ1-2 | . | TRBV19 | TGTGCCAGTAGGTTAGGGACAGGGAGCTCTGGCTACACCTTC | CASRLGTGSSGYTF
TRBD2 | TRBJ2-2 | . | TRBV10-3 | TGTGCCATCTACTGGACTAGCGGGAGAGGCACCGGGGAGCTGTTTTTT | CAIYWTSGRGTGELFF
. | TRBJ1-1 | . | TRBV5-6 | TGTGCCAGCAGCTTGGGCCAGGGCAACATGAACACTGAAGCTTTCTTT | CASSLGQGNMNTEAFF
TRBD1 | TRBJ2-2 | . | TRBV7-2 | TGTGCCAGCAGCATGACAGGGACCGGGGAGCTGTTTTTT | CASSMTGTGELFF
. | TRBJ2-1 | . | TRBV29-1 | TGCAGCTCGGGAAATGAGCAGTTCTTC | CSSGNEQFF
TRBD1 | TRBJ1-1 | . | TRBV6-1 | TGTGCCAGCAGTGAAGCGCTTCCGACAGGGCTTGGTGGTACTGAAGCTTTCTTT | CASSEALPTGLGGTEAFF
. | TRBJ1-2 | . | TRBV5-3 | TGTGCCAGAAGCTTGTTGAGTATTGGCTACACCTTC | CARSLLSIGYTF
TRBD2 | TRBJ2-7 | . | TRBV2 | TGTGCCAGAAGCAGTGAGGCTACTAGCGACCACGAGCAGTACTTC | CARSSEATSDHEQYF
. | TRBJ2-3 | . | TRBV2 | TGTGCCAGCAGTGAGAGGACTACACCTCGAGATACGCAGTATTTT | CASSERTTPRDTQYF
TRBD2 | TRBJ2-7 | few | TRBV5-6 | TGTGCCAGCAGCTTGGTAGCGGGGAACTACGAGCAGTACTTC | CASSLVAGNYEQYF
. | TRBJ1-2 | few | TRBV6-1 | TGTGCCAGCAGGTTAAACAGGGATGGCTACACCTTC | CASRLNRDGYTF
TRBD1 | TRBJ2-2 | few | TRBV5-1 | TGCGCCAGCATCTCCATGCCGGGACAGGGGAACACCGGGGAGCTGTTTTTT | CASISMPGQGNTGELFF
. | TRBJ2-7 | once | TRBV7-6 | TGTGCCAGCAGCTTAGGGGCTGGCGCCTACGAGCAGTACTTC | CASSLGAGAYEQYF
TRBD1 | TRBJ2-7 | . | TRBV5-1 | TGCGCCAGCAGCTTTCTACCGCCCGGGACAGGGGGTAGCGAGCAGTACTTC | CASSFLPPGTGGSEQYF
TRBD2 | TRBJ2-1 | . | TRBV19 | TGTGCCAGTAGACCTAGCCTTACTAGCGGGAGTCGCAATGAGCAGTTCTTC | CASRPSLTSGSRNEQFF